Sequencing of this T cell receptor beta chain was carried out in a study of shared clonotypes between healthy human individuals. The study, taken as a whole, reports: Clonotypes shared by all four sorted-subset donors had higher generation probabilities than non-shared clonotypes.

Concerning this clone itself: Its antigen is still unknown.

There were no recent acute infections or vaccinations among the donors, who were healthy HIV-negative adults. Division of CD4+ cells produced a CD45RA+ naive subset and a CD45RA-negative memory subset. Method: immunoSEQ multiplex PCR; TCRdb's copy keeps in-frame clones and lacks some. The sample includes about 1 million clones, around 74% of them seen just once. Trimming stripped 4 bases from V and 8 bases from J, with 8 bases between. Germline CDR1 reads KGHSH; CDR2 reads LQKENI. The CDR3 length is 12 residues. The source of this sequence is a man aged 18 to 35 in good health. V usage is TRBV18 and J usage is TRBJ1-4, with a weak D call TRBD1 (5 bases). The sample comprised memory CD4+ T cells sorted from blood. The subset denotes: CD45RA-negative fraction. CDR3 sequence reads: CASSQGPEKLFF. Here the CDR3 DNA reads TGTGCCAGCTCACAGGGGCCAGAAAAACTGTTTTTT.